This is a list of T cell receptor beta chains from one sample in a study of CD8+ T cells in alopecia areata. Profiling relied on immunoSEQ multiplex PCR, and the TCRdb table lists in-frame clones only, not all of them. The repertoire holds about 200,000 clones, with roughly three fifths as singletons. Sequencing was performed on CD8+ T cells sorted from blood. These receptors were taken from a human donor in good health. The CDR3 runs from the conserved cysteine through the conserved F or W. D genes are given only for firm matches. Some rows have no size entry. The others give once, few or many, or a class for an expanded clone.

clone_size | j_call | v_call | d_call | cdr3_aa | cdr3_nt
once | TRBJ2-7 | TRBV28 | NA | CASSFNSPYEQYF | TGTGCCAGCAGTTTTAACAGTCCCTACGAGCAGTACTTC
NA | TRBJ1-2 | TRBV6-5 | NA | CASSPSTAGNYGYTF | TGTGCCAGCAGCCCTAGTACCGCAGGAAACTATGGCTACACCTTC
NA | TRBJ2-3 | TRBV5-4 | NA | CASSLVAGMETDTQYF | TGTGCCAGCAGCTTGGTAGCAGGGATGGAAACAGATACGCAGTATTTT
NA | TRBJ2-6 | TRBV2 | TRBD1 | CASSGTGSSGANVLTF | TGTGCCAGCAGTGGGACAGGCAGCTCTGGGGCCAACGTCCTGACTTTC
NA | TRBJ2-1 | TRBV30 | NA | CAWKGGHHNEQFF | TGTGCCTGGAAAGGGGGACACCACAATGAGCAGTTCTTC
few | TRBJ1-2 | TRBV25-1 | NA | CASSEDRPPRGYTF | TGTGCCAGCAGTGAAGACAGACCCCCACGCGGCTACACCTTC
NA | TRBJ2-3 | TRBV29-1 | NA | CSVVGLASTDTQYF | TGCAGCGTTGTAGGCCTAGCGTCCACAGATACGCAGTATTTT
few | TRBJ2-1 | TRBV14 | NA | CASSQEGAYNEQFF | TGTGCCAGCAGCCAAGAAGGAGCCTACAATGAGCAGTTCTTC
NA | TRBJ2-7 | TRBV27 | TRBD1 | CASSLTGGDLDEQYF | TGTGCCAGCAGCTTGACAGGGGGGGATTTGGACGAGCAGTACTTC
NA | TRBJ2-5 | TRBV20-1 | NA | CSARSQETQYF | TGCAGTGCTAGATCCCAAGAGACCCAGTACTTC
NA | TRBJ2-5 | TRBV15 | NA | CATRGAWETQYF | TGTGCCACTCGGGGGGCCTGGGAGACCCAGTACTTC
NA | TRBJ2-1 | TRBV5-6 | NA | CASSLGGNEQFF | TGTGCCAGCAGCTTGGGGGGCAATGAGCAGTTCTTC
NA | TRBJ2-7 | TRBV5-6 | NA | CASSFGTSYEQYF | TGTGCCAGCAGCTTCGGGACTTCCTACGAGCAGTACTTC